This passage covers 12 T cell receptor beta chains from one sample sequenced in a study of T cell changes during pregnancy in multiple sclerosis. Using immunoSEQ multiplex PCR, the repertoire was profiled, and TCRdb retains in-frame clones only, with some absent. The sample contains more than 85,000 clones, 93% of which appear only once. The starting material was peripheral blood, obtained in the third trimester of pregnancy. Source of these receptors: a female donor in good health, enrolled as a control in a pregnancy study.

V and J are TRBV5-1 and TRBJ2-1; TRBD2 matches 11 bases. The CDR3 has 20 amino acids. Germline V gene data show CDR1 as SGHRS and CDR2 as YFSETQ. Trimming cost V 0 bases and J 7 bases; bases outside gene matches: 18. CDR3 residues: CASSLESPDHSGRASNEQFF. Written as DNA, the CDR3 is TGCGCCAGCAGCTTGGAGTCCCCAGACCATAGCGGGAGGGCGAGTAATGAGCAGTTCTTC.

This chain joins TRBV19 and TRBJ2-4; 9 bases are shared with TRBD1. CDR1 is LNHDA, CDR2 SQIVND, per germline (reference sequence). Trimming took 10 bases from V and 0 from J; bases not matched to a gene: 7. The CDR3 has 15 residues. CDR3 in amino acids: CATRDRVEAKNIQYF. The CDR3 DNA reads TGTGCCACCCGGGACAGGGTAGAAGCCAAAAACATTCAGTACTTC.

This clone was seen just once. The chain couples TRBV28 to TRBJ2-7; 8 bases align to TRBD1. Looked up from germline, CDR1 is MDHEN and CDR2 is SYDVKM. The J segment lost 6 bases and the V segment lost 6 bases, leaving 7 bases of the junction unmatched. The CDR3 has 13 residues. In DNA, the CDR3 is TGTGCCAGCAGACCGGGACAGGTGCCCGAGCAGTACTTC. It codes for CASRPGQVPEQYF.

This clone was seen a single time. The chain combines TRBV5-1 with TRBJ2-7; D not resolved. The CDR3 totals 14 residues. V was trimmed by 0 bases and J by 3 bases, leaving 10 bases between them. The germline V gene encodes CDR1 SGHRS and CDR2 YFSETQ. The CDR3 is CASSLVALHYEQYF. CDR3 bases: TGCGCCAGCAGCTTGGTAGCCCTCCACTACGAGCAGTACTTC.

With regard to this clone: At one end, the junction sequence differs from germline, possibly due to a read error. CDR3 amino acids: CASSPLQGGGETQYF. As DNA, the CDR3 is TGTGCTAGCAGCCCTCTCCAGGGGGGTGGAGAGACCCAGTACTTC. The chain has TRBV7-7 and TRBJ2-5, with a weak D call TRBD1 (7 bases). This CDR3 contains 15 residues. CDR1 and CDR2 from the germline V gene are SSHAT and FNYEAQ (reference sequence).

The V call is TRBV30, the J call TRBJ2-1; 12 positions agree with TRBD2. Germline V gene data show CDR1 as GTSNPN and CDR2 as SVGIG (reference sequence). The CDR3 loop spans 18 amino acids. After removal of 0 bases from V and 4 bases from J, the junction contained 10 bases not matched to a gene. The DNA of the CDR3 is TGTGCCTGGAGTGTACCAGTGGCTAGCGGGAGGGGTTACAATGAGCAGTTCTTC. Protein sequence: CAWSVPVASGRGYNEQFF.

The V and J genes are TRBV27 and TRBJ2-7; D remains unclear. The CDR3 extends over 13 amino acids. The germline gives CDR1 MNHEY, CDR2 SMNVEV (reference sequence). The V end lost 2 bases, the J end lost 2 bases, and 7 bases lay between the germline ends. Written as DNA, the CDR3 is TGTGCCAGCAGTTTAGGCGGTCCCTACGAGCAGTACTTC. Protein sequence: CASSLGGPYEQYF.

This chain joins TRBV28 and TRBJ2-2; possible D gene TRBD2, 6 bases. Germline lookup yields CDR1 MDHEN and CDR2 SYDVKM. Trimming took off 3 bases at V and 1 base at J, with 18 bases between the two ends. The CDR3 is made up of 18 amino acids. The CDR3 sequence is CASSFPIRAGLNTGELFF. The CDR3 DNA reads as TGTGCCAGCAGTTTCCCTATCCGGGCGGGGTTGAACACCGGGGAGCTGTTTTTT.

This sequence joins TRBV28 and TRBJ1-2; 12 bases match TRBD1. J was trimmed by 4 bases and V by 4 bases; bases with no gene match: 7. CDR1 is MDHEN and CDR2 is SYDVKM in the germline V gene. This CDR3 region has 16 residues. CDR3 in DNA: TGTGCCAGCAGTTCATACCCGGGACAGGGGGCCTATGGCTACACCTTC. Translated, it gives CASSSYPGQGAYGYTF.

The chain uses TRBV5-6 and TRBJ2-2, with D possibly TRBD1 on 6 matching bases. Germline CDR1 is SGHDT and CDR2 is YYEEEE. With 4 bases removed from V and 6 bases from J, the gap between germline ends came to 13 bases. The CDR3 extends over 14 amino acids. The DNA of the CDR3 is TGTGCCAGCAGCCGACAGAACAGGGCCGGGGAGCTGTTTTTT. Its translation: CASSRQNRAGELFF.

The chain combines TRBV19 with TRBJ1-1; unclear D gene. Germline CDR1 is LNHDA and CDR2 is SQIVND (reference sequence). CDR3 size: 16 residues. V was clipped by 5 bases and J by 0 bases, with 16 bases between them. In nucleotides, the CDR3 is TGTGCCAGTAGTCCCGGAGGACTGGTGATGAACACTGAAGCTTTCTTT. Its protein is CASSPGGLVMNTEAFF.

This chain joins TRBV2 and TRBJ1-5; 8 nucleotides line up with TRBD1. This CDR3 spans 15 amino acids. J lost 6 bases, V lost 4 bases, and 8 bases had no gene match. Germline values: CDR1 SNHLY, CDR2 FYNNEI. The DNA for the CDR3 is TGTGCCAGCAGTGTAGGTGACAGGGGTCGTCAGCCCCAGCATTTT. Protein product: CASSVGDRGRQPQHF.